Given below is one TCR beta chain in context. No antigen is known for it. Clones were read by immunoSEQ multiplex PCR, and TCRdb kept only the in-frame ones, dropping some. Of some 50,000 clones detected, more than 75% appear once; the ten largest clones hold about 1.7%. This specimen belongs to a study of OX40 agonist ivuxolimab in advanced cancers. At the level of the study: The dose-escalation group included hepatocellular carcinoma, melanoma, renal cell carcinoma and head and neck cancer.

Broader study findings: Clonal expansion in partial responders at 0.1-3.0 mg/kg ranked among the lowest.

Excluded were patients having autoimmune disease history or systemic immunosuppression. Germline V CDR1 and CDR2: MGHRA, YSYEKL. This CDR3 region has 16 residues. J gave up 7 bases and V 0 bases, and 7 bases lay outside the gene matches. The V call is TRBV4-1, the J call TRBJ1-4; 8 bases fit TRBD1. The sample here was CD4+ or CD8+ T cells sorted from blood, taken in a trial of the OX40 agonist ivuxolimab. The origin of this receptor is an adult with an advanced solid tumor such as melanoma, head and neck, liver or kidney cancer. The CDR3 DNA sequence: TGCGCCAGCAGCCAAGACCCAGGGGGCAGAAGTGAAAAACTGTTTTTT. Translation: CASSQDPGGRSEKLFF.